These T cell receptor beta chains were read from a single sample in a study of post-analysis software for immune sequencing data. TCRdb re-derived calls from the PCR reads in MiXCR, one entry per CDR3 protein. The sample lists approximately 660,000 distinct CDR3 sequences, about 60% seen once, with about 11% in the top ten. Material: blood. Receptors were obtained from a girl aged 2 to 10 with multiple sclerosis. The CDR3 runs from the conserved cysteine through the conserved F or W. The order of the fields is CDR3 DNA, CDR3 protein, J gene, clone size, D gene, V gene. D genes are given only for firm matches. Clone sizes are given selectively: once, few, many, or a class where the clone is expanded.

CDR3 DNA: TGCGCCAGCAGCTTGGAGGACAGTCCTACGGAGACCCAGTACTTC
CDR3 protein: CASSLEDSPTETQYF
J gene: TRBJ2-5
clone size: NA
D gene: NA
V gene: TRBV5-1

CDR3 DNA: TGTGCTAGTGGTTTCTACACCGCGGGTGACGAGCAGTACTTC
CDR3 protein: CASGFYTAGDEQYF
J gene: TRBJ2-7
clone size: NA
D gene: NA
V gene: TRBV12-5

CDR3 DNA: TGTGCCAGCAGCTCAGGGTCTGGGAGTAACTATGGCTACACCTTC
CDR3 protein: CASSSGSGSNYGYTF
J gene: TRBJ1-2
clone size: NA
D gene: NA
V gene: TRBV7-9

CDR3 DNA: TGCAGCGTTGAAGGTCTCCGGGGGGTAGGGACCCAGTACTTC
CDR3 protein: CSVEGLRGVGTQYF
J gene: TRBJ2-5
clone size: NA
D gene: TRBD2
V gene: TRBV29-1

CDR3 DNA: TGTGCCAGCAGCCTCGGACAGCTGAACTATGGCTACACCTTC
CDR3 protein: CASSLGQLNYGYTF
J gene: TRBJ1-2
clone size: few
D gene: NA
V gene: TRBV7-9

CDR3 DNA: TGTGCCAGCAGCCAAAGCGGGAGGCCCAACTTGAACGAGCAGTACTTC
CDR3 protein: CASSQSGRPNLNEQYF
J gene: TRBJ2-7
clone size: NA
D gene: TRBD2
V gene: TRBV7-9

CDR3 DNA: TGTGCCAGCAGCTTACAGGGGTACAATGAGCAGTTCTTC
CDR3 protein: CASSLQGYNEQFF
J gene: TRBJ2-1
clone size: many
D gene: TRBD1
V gene: TRBV14

CDR3 DNA: TGCAGTGCTAGAGAGGAGGGGAGGGTGAAGGGTTACACCTTC
CDR3 protein: CSAREEGRVKGYTF
J gene: TRBJ1-2
clone size: NA
D gene: NA
V gene: TRBV20-1

CDR3 DNA: TGTGCCAGCACCATGGGGACAGATTATCAGCCCCAGCATTTT
CDR3 protein: CASTMGTDYQPQHF
J gene: TRBJ1-5
clone size: few
D gene: TRBD1
V gene: TRBV6-6

CDR3 DNA: TGTGCCACCAGCAGAGATATTAAGGGGACAAATGTCAATGAGCAGTTCTTC
CDR3 protein: CATSRDIKGTNVNEQFF
J gene: TRBJ2-1
clone size: NA
D gene: NA
V gene: TRBV15

CDR3 DNA: TGTGCCAGCTCACCACTATCCAGCGGGGGGTCCGAGGATACGCAGTATTTT
CDR3 protein: CASSPLSSGGSEDTQYF
J gene: TRBJ2-3
clone size: NA
D gene: TRBD2
V gene: TRBV18

CDR3 DNA: TGTGCCAGCAGTTTTCCGGGGACGCAAGAGACCCAGTACTTC
CDR3 protein: CASSFPGTQETQYF
J gene: TRBJ2-5
clone size: few
D gene: NA
V gene: TRBV12-3/TRBV12-4

CDR3 DNA: TGTGCCAGCAGCCTTGTAGGGTGGGCCAAAAACATTCAGTACTTC
CDR3 protein: CASSLVGWAKNIQYF
J gene: TRBJ2-4
clone size: NA
D gene: NA
V gene: TRBV7-3

CDR3 DNA: TGTGCCAGCAGCTTAGCGGTCCAGCGGGGGGGCACAGATACGCAGTATTTT
CDR3 protein: CASSLAVQRGGTDTQYF
J gene: TRBJ2-3
clone size: NA
D gene: TRBD2
V gene: TRBV7-2

CDR3 DNA: TGTGCCAGCAGCTCCAAACCCGCCCGGGGGACCCAGTACTTC
CDR3 protein: CASSSKPARGTQYF
J gene: TRBJ2-5
clone size: NA
D gene: NA
V gene: TRBV7-2

CDR3 DNA: TGTGCCAGCAGCTTAGCGCGACTAGCGGGAGCGGGAGAGCAGTTCTTC
CDR3 protein: CASSLARLAGAGEQFF
J gene: TRBJ2-1
clone size: NA
D gene: TRBD2
V gene: TRBV7-8

CDR3 DNA: TGTGCCACCTCAGGGACAGCCTACACAGATACGCAGTATTTT
CDR3 protein: CATSGTAYTDTQYF
J gene: TRBJ2-3
clone size: few
D gene: TRBD1
V gene: TRBV2

CDR3 DNA: TGTGCCAGCAGCTTAGACCCTGCCTTGGTCACAGATACGCAGTATTTT
CDR3 protein: CASSLDPALVTDTQYF
J gene: TRBJ2-3
clone size: NA
D gene: NA
V gene: TRBV7-9

CDR3 DNA: TGTGCCAGCAGTGGCCCCCGACAGGGAACCCCCTACGAGCAGTACTTC
CDR3 protein: CASSGPRQGTPYEQYF
J gene: TRBJ2-7
clone size: NA
D gene: TRBD1
V gene: TRBV25-1

CDR3 DNA: TGTGCCAGCAGCTTAGAAGTCCGGGGAACTGAAGCTTTCTTT
CDR3 protein: CASSLEVRGTEAFF
J gene: TRBJ1-1
clone size: NA
D gene: NA
V gene: TRBV11-2

CDR3 DNA: TGCAGCGTTCCAACCGGACAGGGGAACTCCTACAATGAGCAGTTCTTC
CDR3 protein: CSVPTGQGNSYNEQFF
J gene: TRBJ2-1
clone size: NA
D gene: TRBD1
V gene: TRBV29-1

CDR3 DNA: TGCAGCGTTGCCAGGGACAGGGATTCCGAGCAGTACTTC
CDR3 protein: CSVARDRDSEQYF
J gene: TRBJ2-7
clone size: few
D gene: TRBD1
V gene: TRBV29-1

CDR3 DNA: TGTGCCAGCAGTTTATCCCGGGGGTACGAGCAGTACTTC
CDR3 protein: CASSLSRGYEQYF
J gene: TRBJ2-7
clone size: NA
D gene: NA
V gene: TRBV27

CDR3 DNA: TGTGCCAGCAGTGCTCAGGGGTTCGGCTACACCTTC
CDR3 protein: CASSAQGFGYTF
J gene: TRBJ1-2
clone size: NA
D gene: NA
V gene: TRBV6-5

CDR3 DNA: TGTGCCAGCAGCTTGGCCTCGTTCGAGGGGAACTATGGCTACACCTTC
CDR3 protein: CASSLASFEGNYGYTF
J gene: TRBJ1-2
clone size: NA
D gene: NA
V gene: TRBV5-5

CDR3 DNA: TGCGCCAGCAGCCCGAGGGAGGTGGGGCCCCAAGAGACCCAGTACTTC
CDR3 protein: CASSPREVGPQETQYF
J gene: TRBJ2-5
clone size: NA
D gene: NA
V gene: TRBV5-1

CDR3 DNA: TGCGCCAGCAGCTACTCCGGACTGGCTAAAGAGACCCAGTACTTC
CDR3 protein: CASSYSGLAKETQYF
J gene: TRBJ2-5
clone size: few
D gene: NA
V gene: TRBV4-1